This T cell receptor (beta chain) comes out of a study of Graves' ophthalmopathy and Graves' hyperthyroidism. Ten or more counts support this clonotype. Its antigen is as yet unknown. RNA transcripts were the source from which TCR beta CDR3 regions were amplified. HTBI primers were employed in first-round RT-PCR, then a second-round multiplex PCR followed. TCRdb analysed the multiplex PCR reads with MiXCR anew, one entry per CDR3 protein. The sample contains hundreds of thousands of distinct CDR3 sequences, about 20% of which appear only once. The CDR3 spans 14 residues. Germline values: CDR1 SQVTM, CDR2 ANQGSEA. V lost 2 bases and J 0 bases, leaving 10 bases between the germline ends. Study-level results: Using 13 signatures, a model distinguished ophthalmopathy from stable hyperthyroidism, reaching around 86% sensitivity and roughly 80% specificity.

Ophthalmopathy absent within 18 months of follow-up marked hyperthyroidism as stable. Hyperthyroidism patients had new diagnoses, durations under 2 months, and ages of 18 to 65. It was from about 10 ml of fresh peripheral blood that the PBMCs came. The TCR sequence derives from a woman under 30 with stable Graves' hyperthyroidism. Some clones in this sample may be carry-over from other donors' samples. J is TRBJ1-1 and V is TRBV29-1, with D possibly matching TRBD1 (6 bases). The sequencing input was peripheral blood. The DNA of the CDR3 is TGCAGCGTTGAACGGACAGCTATGAACACTGAAGCTTTCTTT. Translated: CSVERTAMNTEAFF.